The TCR beta chain under discussion was sequenced for a study of PD-1 blockade in classical Hodgkin lymphoma. Notes on the study in general: Whereas CD4+ TCR diversity had risen significantly by C4D1, CD8+ TCR diversity had not.

Sequencing was performed with immunoSEQ multiplex PCR; in TCRdb, only in-frame clones are kept and a portion is missing. The sample has roughly 29,000 clones; less than 80% are singletons. Time point meaning: cycle 4 day 1 (C4D1), after five to seven weeks of nivolumab. Autologous stem cell transplantation was followed by relapse in every patient, and brentuximab vedotin exposure varied. By magnetic negative selection, CD4+ T cells were purified from thawed PBMCs. As to this clone: The antigen is undetermined.

Here the sequenced sample was CD4+ T cells from blood, taken before the fourth cycle of nivolumab. The origin of this receptor is a human donor with classical Hodgkin lymphoma.

The CDR3 loop is CASSFGPNSYEQYF. The CDR3 DNA sequence: TGTGCCAGCAGCTTCGGACCCAATAGTTACGAGCAGTACTTC. The chain has TRBV7-2 and TRBJ2-7; D not resolved. Germline lookup yields CDR1 SGHTA and CDR2 FQGNSA. The germline V and J ends were trimmed by 3 bases and 4 bases, with 13 bases remaining between them. CDR3 length: 14 residues.